These T cell receptor beta chains were read from a single sample in a study of blood T cells in healthy people across ages. TCRdb fed the 5' RACE reads into MiXCR, producing one record per CDR3 protein. The table has approximately 730,000 distinct CDR3 sequences, around 40% seen once. The sequenced sample consisted of blood. The receptors here all came from a woman in her fifties or sixties in good health. Both conserved end residues are part of each CDR3. The order of the fields is V gene, D gene, clone size, J gene, CDR3 protein, CDR3 DNA. The D gene is left open where the match is weak. Clone size, where shown, is once, few, many, or a class for clones that have expanded.

>TRBV7-3|TRBD2|.|TRBJ2-1
CASSLRAGVSNEQFF
TGTGCCAGCAGCTTACGAGCGGGGGTTTCCAATGAGCAGTTCTTC
>TRBV2|.|.|TRBJ2-3
CASREDLGSLDTQYF
TGTGCCAGCAGGGAGGACTTAGGCTCGCTAGATACGCAGTATTTT
>TRBV27|TRBD2|few|TRBJ2-3
CASSGTSGGDGYF
TGTGCCAGCAGCGGGACTAGCGGGGGGGATGGGTATTTT
>TRBV6-2/TRBV6-3|.|.|TRBJ1-1
CASSYAGSQCEAFF
TGTGCCAGCAGTTACGCGGGGAGCCAGTGTGAAGCTTTCTTT
>TRBV30|.|.|TRBJ1-1
CAWGRTTTEAFF
TGTGCCTGGGGTAGGACCACCACTGAAGCTTTCTTT
>TRBV7-2|TRBD1|.|TRBJ1-4
CASSFGTGGTNEKLFF
TGTGCCAGCAGCTTTGGGACAGGAGGGACTAATGAAAAACTGTTTTTT
>TRBV14|.|few|TRBJ2-1
CASSQGTRASSEQFF
TGTGCCAGCAGCCAAGGGACAAGGGCTTCAAGTGAGCAGTTCTTC
>TRBV7-3|TRBD2|few|TRBJ2-1
CASSLRTSGFYNEQFF
TGTGCCAGCAGCCTTCGGACTAGCGGGTTTTACAATGAGCAGTTCTTC
>TRBV7-6|TRBD2|.|TRBJ2-1
CASSLATGTGGDEQFF
TGTGCCAGCAGCTTAGCGACCGGGACGGGGGGGGATGAGCAGTTCTTC
>TRBV7-9|TRBD1|few|TRBJ1-2
CASSAGQGRGYTF
TGTGCCAGCAGCGCTGGACAGGGCCGTGGCTACACCTTC
>TRBV12-5|TRBD1|few|TRBJ2-5
CASGPDRNQETQYF
TGTGCTAGTGGCCCGGACAGGAACCAAGAGACCCAGTACTTC
>TRBV6-2/TRBV6-3|.|.|TRBJ2-7
CASSLGPAWDEQYF
TGTGCCAGCAGTTTGGGACCGGCGTGGGACGAGCAGTACTTC
>TRBV20-1|.|.|TRBJ2-7
CSAVDNIQEYEQYF
TGCAGTGCTGTCGATAATATACAGGAATACGAGCAGTACTTC
>TRBV7-9|TRBD1|once|TRBJ1-2
CASSSGTGIVGYTF
TGTGCCAGCAGCTCCGGGACAGGGATTGTTGGCTACACCTTC
>TRBV7-2|.|once|TRBJ2-5
CASSVGVHQETQYF
TGTGCCAGCAGCGTTGGGGTCCATCAAGAGACCCAGTACTTC
>TRBV7-2|.|few|TRBJ2-2
CASSLAWLRNTGELFF
TGTGCCAGCAGCTTAGCATGGCTGCGGAACACCGGGGAGCTGTTTTTT
>TRBV20-1|TRBD1|few|TRBJ2-7
CSALRDRGDEQYF
TGCAGTGCTCTCCGGGACAGGGGTGACGAGCAGTACTTC
>TRBV5-1|.|.|TRBJ1-1
CASSLDRVTEAFF
TGCGCCAGCAGCTTGGACAGGGTCACTGAAGCTTTCTTT
>TRBV5-1|TRBD2|.|TRBJ2-1
CASRSTSGGAGEQFF
TGCGCCAGCAGGTCTACGAGCGGGGGGGCGGGTGAGCAGTTCTTC
>TRBV7-2|.|few|TRBJ2-2
CASSPGQVEGELFF
TGTGCCAGCAGCCCGGGACAAGTGGAGGGGGAGCTGTTTTTT
>TRBV25-1|TRBD2|.|TRBJ2-7
CASSDGYTSGHSYNEQYF
TGTGCCAGCAGTGATGGGTACACTAGCGGCCACTCTTACAATGAGCAGTACTTC
>TRBV9|.|.|TRBJ2-1
CASSPGTSTYNEQFF
TGTGCCAGCAGCCCTGGGACGTCTACCTACAATGAGCAGTTCTTC
>TRBV5-1|TRBD2|few|TRBJ2-5
CASSRTSGREETQYF
TGCGCCAGCAGCCGGACTAGCGGGAGGGAAGAGACCCAGTACTTC
>TRBV2|.|.|TRBJ2-3
CASSADRMPDTQYF
TGTGCCAGCAGTGCAGACAGGATGCCAGATACGCAGTATTTT